These 19 T cell receptor beta chains share one sample of origin, sequenced in a study of T cell repertoires in cytomegalovirus infection. These receptors lack a known antigen. Using its own MiXCR run on the reads, TCRdb lists one record per CDR3 protein. The profile covers 700,000 to 950,000 distinct CDR3 sequences, with about 30% appearing a single time and roughly 12% taken by the ten largest. The sequences come from cultured CD8+ T cells from PBMCs, collected from culture after CMV antigen stimulation. The receptors come from a human donor in good health (CMV status not recorded). Some clones in this sample may be carry-over from other donors' samples.

In the case of this clonotype: A much larger clone lies one base from this, so it may be a read error. The CDR3 is CASSFTTRRDQETQYF. DNA for the CDR3: TGTGCCAGCAGCTTCACGACTCGGCGGGATCAAGAGACCCAGTACTTC. The chain is built from TRBV7-6 and TRBJ2-5; D is possibly TRBD2 (6 bases). The V gene's germline CDR1 is SGHVS and CDR2 FNYEAQ. Trimming removed 3 bases from V and 2 bases from J, with 16 bases in between. This CDR3 region has 16 residues.

This clonotype is a singleton in its sample. Compared with germline, one end of the junction differs, possibly owing to a read error. The chain recombines TRBV7-6 with TRBJ1-5; no firm D call. CDR3 length: 13 amino acids. From germline, CDR1 is SGHVS and CDR2 FNYEAQ. As DNA, the CDR3 is TGTGCTAGCAGCTTAGCTATCGGTCAGCCCCAGCATTTT. Amino acid sequence: CASSLAIGQPQHF.

A word on this clonotype: One junction end disagrees with the germline gene, perhaps due to a read error. The chain joins TRBV6-2 or TRBV6-3 to TRBJ2-1; 7 bases map to TRBD1. Germline CDR1 MNHEY, CDR2 SVGEGT. This CDR3 region has 15 residues. CDR3 region: CASSSTGSPYNGQFF. The CDR3 DNA reads as TGTGCCAGCAGTTCGACAGGGTCCCCCTACAATGGGCAGTTCTTC.

The V and J genes are TRBV7-4 and TRBJ2-5, with no clear D. The CDR3 totals 17 residues. Germline V gene sequence: CDR1 SGHVT, CDR2 SQSDAQ. The V end lost 1 base, the J end lost 3 bases, and 18 bases lay between the germline ends. This CDR3 is CASSLETLQGPKETQYF. CDR3 DNA sequence: TGTGCCAGCAGCTTAGAAACTTTACAAGGACCTAAAGAGACCCAGTACTTC.

This clonotype was counted between two and nine times. The CDR3 nucleotides are TGCGCCAGCAGCCAACGTCGATGGGGGGATGGCTACACCTTC. Its protein is CASSQRRWGDGYTF. The chain links TRBV4-1 to TRBJ1-2; tentatively, D is TRBD1 (5 bases). Looked up from germline, CDR1 is MGHRA and CDR2 is YSYEKL. The CDR3 totals 14 residues. The V gene lost 2 bases and the J gene lost 6 bases, with 13 bases spanning the gap.

The table lists this clonotype with many counts. The CDR3 DNA is TGTGCCACCGGACAGAACACTGAAGCTTTCTTT. It codes for CATGQNTEAFF. The V call is TRBV7-2, the J call TRBJ1-1; perhaps TRBD1 as D (5 bases). V lost 10 bases and J 1 base, leaving 7 bases between the germline ends. Germline-derived CDR1 and CDR2 are SGHTA and FQGNSA. This CDR3 is built from 11 residues.

This clonotype was detected a few times. This chain connects TRBV27 to TRBJ1-6; 7 bases agree with TRBD1. Germline-derived CDR1 and CDR2 are MNHEY and SMNVEV (reference sequence). This CDR3 has 13 residues. V trimming: 8 bases; J trimming: 8 bases; junction bases outside the gene matches: 6. CDR3 in amino acids: CASGQGVHSPLHF. In DNA form, the CDR3 reads TGTGCCAGCGGGCAGGGGGTTCATTCACCCCTCCACTTT.

There are a few counts of this clonotype. The CDR3 protein is CASRVGARTGELFF. In nucleotides, the CDR3 is TGTGCCAGCCGCGTGGGGGCGCGGACCGGGGAGCTGTTTTTT. The V and J genes are TRBV6-4 and TRBJ2-2, with a tentative D call TRBD1 (6 bases). The ends were cut back, 8 bases at V and 5 bases at J, with 15 bases in the middle. The CDR3 is 14 residues long. Germline values: CDR1 MRHNA, CDR2 SNTAGT.

The chain is built from TRBV6-2 or TRBV6-3 and TRBJ2-2, with unresolved D. The CDR3 is made up of 14 amino acids. Germline values: CDR1 MNHEY, CDR2 SVGEGT. V was trimmed by 5 bases and J by 1 base, leaving 8 bases between them. Here the CDR3 DNA reads TGTGCCAGCAGTGTATGGGAGAACACCGGGGAGCTGTTTTTT. Amino acids: CASSVWENTGELFF.

The J gene is TRBJ2-7, the V gene TRBV6-1; D is perhaps TRBD1 or TRBD2 (5 bases each). The germline gives CDR1 MNHNS, CDR2 SASEGT. The CDR3 consists of 16 residues. Trimming stripped 3 bases from V and 3 bases from J, with 18 bases between. The CDR3 region has the DNA TGTGCCAGCAGTGAGGGACGTTTCTCCGTGGGCTACGAGCAGTACGTC. Translation: CASSEGRFSVGYEQYV.

In this sample, this clonotype turned up many times. The chain carries TRBV7-2 and TRBJ2-1; TRBD2 matches at 11 bases. The CDR3 has 15 residues. CDR1 and CDR2 (germline): SGHTA, FQGNSA. The junction had 3 bases not matched to a gene; V was cut back by 2 bases and J by 6 bases. In nucleotides, the CDR3 is TGTGCCAGCAGCTTAACTAGCGGGGGTGGCAATGAGCAGTTCTTC. It yields the protein CASSLTSGGGNEQFF.

This clonotype turned up a few times. The chain is built from TRBV27 and TRBJ2-3, with D maybe TRBD1 (6 bases). Germline-derived CDR1 and CDR2 are MNHEY and SMNVEV (reference sequence). The CDR3 consists of 14 residues. V lost 5 bases, J lost 1 base, and 10 bases lay in between. For the CDR3, the DNA is TGTGCCAGCAGTCACAGGGTTGGCACAGATACGCAGTATTTT. Its translation: CASSHRVGTDTQYF.

The rearrangement uses TRBV6-1 and TRBJ1-3; D unclear. Trimming shortened V by 2 bases and J by 0 bases, and 8 bases separated the two germline ends. Germline V gene sequence: CDR1 MNHNS, CDR2 SASEGT. The CDR3 covers 15 residues. The CDR3 DNA reads TGTGCCAGCAGTGAAACGATTCTCTCTGGAAACACCATATATTTT. It codes for CASSETILSGNTIYF.

The chain recombines TRBV7-9 with TRBJ2-1, with D perhaps TRBD1 (5 bases). V was trimmed by 1 base and J by 6 bases, leaving 13 bases between them. This CDR3 contains 15 residues. The germline V gene has CDR1 SEHNR and CDR2 FQNEAQ (reference sequence). Here the CDR3 DNA reads TGTGCCAGCAGCTTAGGGGGCCCCCCTTTCAATGAGCAGTTCTTC. Its translation is CASSLGGPPFNEQFF.

This clonotype appeared a few times. The chain has TRBV15 and TRBJ2-3, with D maybe TRBD2 (5 bases). Germline V CDR1 and CDR2: LNHNV, YYDKDF (reference sequence). V was shortened by 0 bases and J by 0 bases, with 13 bases between the two germline ends. The CDR3 is 17 amino acids. Written as DNA, the CDR3 is TGTGCCACCAGCAGAGATGATTGGGAGCTTAGCACAGATACGCAGTATTTT. Translation gives CATSRDDWELSTDTQYF.

This clonotype was detected a few times. V and J are TRBV7-9 and TRBJ1-1; D unclear. The V end lost 4 bases, the J end lost 7 bases, and 16 bases lay between the germline ends. The CDR3 runs to 14 residues. Germline V gene sequence: CDR1 SEHNR, CDR2 FQNEAQ (reference sequence). CDR3 coding DNA: TGTGCCAGCAGCTCCCCGAGGGAAATGGATGAAGCTTTCTTT. Amino acids: CASSSPREMDEAFF.

This clonotype was seen a handful of times. The rearrangement joins TRBV6-1 to TRBJ1-4; 9 nucleotides agree with TRBD1. Germline V gene sequence: CDR1 MNHNS, CDR2 SASEGT. This CDR3 comprises 17 residues. V dropped 0 bases and J dropped 5; count of bases not matched to a gene: 7. In nucleotides, the CDR3 is TGTGCCAGCAGTGAAGCACGACAGGGGGGTTGGAATGAAAAACTGTTTTTT. Protein product: CASSEARQGGWNEKLFF.

This clonotype was seen at least ten times. The chain joins TRBV7-2 to TRBJ2-6, with D perhaps TRBD1 or TRBD2 (5 bases each). V lost 6 bases and J lost 0, with 9 bases in between. The CDR3 length is 15 residues. The germline CDR1 and CDR2 sequences are SGHTA and FQGNSA. The CDR3 sequence: CASRRDGSGANVLTF. In nucleotides, the CDR3 is TGTGCCAGCAGAAGGGACGGCTCTGGGGCCAACGTCCTGACTTTC. Combining the CDR3 with reference TRBV7-2 and TRBJ2-6 gives the whole variable domain GAGVSQSPSNKVTEKGKDVELRCDPISGHTALYWYRQSLGQGLEFLIYFQGNSAPDKSGLPSDRFSAERTGGSVSTLTIQRTQQEDSAVYLCASRRDGSGANVLTFGAGSRLTVL.

This rearrangement joins TRBV11-2 to TRBJ2-5; TRBD2 aligns across 7 bases. Germline CDR1 SGHAT, CDR2 FQNNGV. V was pared by 5 bases and J by 3 bases, with 9 bases of the junction left unmatched. The CDR3 totals 15 residues. CDR3 sequence reads: CASSPPASGEETQYF. In DNA form, the CDR3 reads TGTGCCAGCAGCCCCCCGGCTAGCGGAGAAGAGACCCAGTACTTC.